Shown below are 2 T cell receptor beta chains from a single sample sequenced in a study of shared clonotypes between healthy human individuals. Naive CD8 cells comprised CD45RO-negative, CCR7-positively selected cells, excluding terminally differentiated effector memory CD45RA+ cells. Method: immunoSEQ multiplex PCR; TCRdb's copy keeps in-frame clones and lacks some. Of about 1.9 million clones listed, 93% are singletons. The sample taken for sequencing was naive CD8+ T cells from PBMCs. The receptors here all came from a man between 18 and 35 years old in good health. Some clones in this sample may be carry-over from other donors' samples.

The chain couples TRBV9 to TRBJ2-1; 8 nucleotides line up with TRBD1. Germline trimming cut 3 bases from V and 6 bases from J; bases unmatched to any gene: 5. Germline CDR1 reads SGDLS; CDR2 reads YYNGEE. This CDR3 region has 14 residues. The CDR3 nucleotides read TGTGCCAGCAGCGGGACAGGGCATGCCAATGAGCAGTTCTTC. It is translated as CASSGTGHANEQFF.

This rearrangement joins TRBV15 to TRBJ2-5, with D perhaps given as TRBD1 or TRBD2 (6 bases each). CDR1 and CDR2 (germline): LNHNV, YYDKDF (reference sequence). The ends were cut back, 4 bases at V and 9 bases at J, with 15 bases in the middle. The CDR3 spans 13 residues. Written as DNA, the CDR3 is TGTGCCACCAGCACCCTAACTAGGGGGGCCCAGTACTTC. Its translation is CATSTLTRGAQYF.